The rows below give T cell receptor beta chains drawn from one sample of a study of T cell repertoires in cytomegalovirus infection. TCRdb analysed the reads with MiXCR anew, one entry per CDR3 protein. The profile shows 680,000 or so distinct CDR3 sequences, less than 40% of them singletons. The sequencing input was PBMCs. Receptor source: a human donor in good health (CMV status not recorded). Some clones in this sample may be carry-over from other donors' samples. The CDR3 runs from the conserved cysteine through the conserved F or W.

v_gene	j_gene	CDR3aa
TRBV4-2	TRBJ1-1	CASSPPGVGAFF
TRBV13	TRBJ2-1	CASSLEGTSGNNEQFF
TRBV4-1	TRBJ2-3	CASSQVPGQGAADTQYF
TRBV7-8	TRBJ2-1	CASSSGGVNEQFF
TRBV28	TRBJ1-2	CASRTGGNYGYTF
TRBV19	TRBJ1-5	CASRMRQGLTQHF
TRBV20-1	TRBJ2-1	CSARRLDKIEQFF
TRBV11-2	TRBJ1-4	CAISLRQVGPLDEKLFF
TRBV5-1	TRBJ2-1	CASSLLVGTGRLANYNEQFF
TRBV28	TRBJ2-1	CASSLLSGRASAGEQFF
TRBV28	TRBJ2-7	CASSFGGELDEQYF
TRBV7-6	TRBJ2-1	CASGTGGGYGYNEQFF
TRBV7-9	TRBJ1-1	CASSLETGTPAFF
TRBV27	TRBJ2-3	CASSYRGRDTDTQYF
TRBV25-1	TRBJ1-3	CASSEENRDTIYF
TRBV29-1	TRBJ1-2	CSVLSGTGSYGYTF
TRBV27	TRBJ1-2	CASSPRTGPYGYTF
TRBV4-1	TRBJ2-1	CASSQDWTGLYNEQFF
TRBV6-8	TRBJ2-5	CASSLSYDEETQYF
TRBV12-3/TRBV12-4	TRBJ1-1	CASSLGTAINTEAFF
TRBV7-3	TRBJ2-3	CASSLSVSSDTQYF
TRBV28	TRBJ1-5	CASSLYHQPQHF